Sequencing of this TCR beta chain was carried out in a study of CD4 T cell repertoires in COVID-19. Sequencing was done directly on freshly isolated, uncultured memory T cells. Sequenced by immunoSEQ multiplex PCR; TCRdb stores in-frame clones only, minus some. The sample gives some 71,000 clones, 83% of which show up once; around 0.58% is in the top ten. The germline CDR1 and CDR2 sequences are MDHEN and SYDVKM. Trimming left V 2 bases short and J 1 base short, with 15 bases between. The CDR3 sequence is 17 residues long. Material: CD4+ T cells from peripheral blood, obtained after recovery from COVID-19. The sequence derives from a human donor who had COVID-19. J is TRBJ1-5 and V is TRBV28, with D unresolved. The CDR3 region is CASSLIGQEPSNQPQHF. CDR3 coding DNA: TGTGCCAGCAGTTTAATCGGGCAGGAACCCAGCAATCAGCCCCAGCATTTT.